This T cell receptor (beta chain) was sequenced in a study of T cell repertoires in cytomegalovirus infection. As for the study in general: From public TCR beta signatures came an indication of both CMV infection and matching HLA type. Study-wide findings and caveats: Frequencies of public TCR beta families were cumulated, and this identified carriers of CMV plus the relevant HLA. CMV-specific HLA-C-restricted TCR beta clonotypes dominated the ex vivo response.

TCRdb itself ran the reads through MiXCR, one entry per CDR3 protein. The top ten clones hold about half of a sample with 250,000 or so distinct CDR3 sequences, about 15% of them seen once. This clonotype was seen at least ten times. What it recognizes is unknown. CDR3 length: 14 residues. With 5 bases removed from V and 0 bases from J, the gap between germline ends came to 10 bases. Germline V lookup: CDR1 SEHNR, CDR2 FQNEAQ (reference sequence). This clonotype originated in a human donor in good health (CMV status not recorded). Some clones in this sample may be carry-over from other donors' samples. What was sequenced was CD8+ T cells from PBMCs. This chain uses TRBV7-9 with TRBJ1-1; D ambiguous. The CDR3 protein is CASSPTHMNTEAFF. CDR3 bases: TGTGCCAGCAGCCCGACTCACATGAACACTGAAGCTTTCTTT. Using reference TRBV7-9 and TRBJ1-1 for the parts outside the CDR3, the full variable domain is DTGVSQNPRHKITKRGQNVTFRCDPISEHNRLYWYRQTLGQGPEFLTYFQNEAQLEKSRLLSDRFSAERPKGSFSTLEIQRTEQGDSAMYLCASSPTHMNTEAFFGQGTRLTVV.